The rows below give T cell receptor beta chains drawn from one sample of a study of blood T cell repertoires in COVID-19. This table comes from immunoSEQ multiplex PCR, and its TCRdb copy is limited to in-frame clones, with some not included. The table lists about 110,000 clones, approximately 87% of them singletons. The sample was peripheral blood. The receptor set was obtained from a woman aged 50 to 60 with acute or convalescent COVID-19. Both conserved end residues are part of each CDR3. Fields, in order: D gene, J gene, V gene, clone size, CDR3 protein, CDR3 DNA. D genes are given only for firm matches. Clone size appears in some rows only: once, few, many, or a class for an expanded clone.

D: NA; J: TRBJ1-1; V: TRBV6-6; size: NA; CDR3: CASSPRVDTEAFF; DNA: TGTGCCAGCAGTCCCAGGGTAGACACTGAAGCTTTCTTT
D: TRBD1; J: TRBJ1-2; V: TRBV6-6; size: once; CDR3: CASSNPSTGGSGYTF; DNA: TGTGCCAGCAGTAACCCTTCGACAGGGGGTAGCGGCTACACCTTC
D: NA; J: TRBJ2-1; V: TRBV19; size: NA; CDR3: CASSKEAQPYNEQFF; DNA: TGTGCCAGTAGTAAAGAAGCACAGCCCTACAATGAGCAGTTCTTC
D: TRBD1; J: TRBJ1-1; V: TRBV2; size: NA; CDR3: CASSQQGVAHTEAFF; DNA: TGTGCCAGCAGCCAACAGGGGGTTGCTCACACTGAAGCTTTCTTT
D: TRBD2; J: TRBJ2-7; V: TRBV5-1; size: NA; CDR3: CASSLWSAGGFDEQYF; DNA: TGCGCCAGCAGCTTGTGGAGCGCGGGGGGTTTCGACGAGCAGTACTTC
D: NA; J: TRBJ1-2; V: TRBV2; size: few; CDR3: CASSEALTAYGYTF; DNA: TGTGCCAGCAGTGAAGCGCTAACAGCCTATGGCTACACCTTC
D: NA; J: TRBJ1-2; V: TRBV5-1; size: NA; CDR3: CASSLDFYGYTF; DNA: TGCGCCAGCAGCTTGGACTTCTATGGCTACACCTTC
D: NA; J: TRBJ1-6; V: TRBV6-5; size: NA; CDR3: CASRGQRNSPLHF; DNA: TGTGCCAGCAGAGGACAGAGAAATTCACCCCTCCACTTT
D: NA; J: TRBJ1-2; V: TRBV5-5; size: few; CDR3: CASSLGAANYGYTF; DNA: TGTGCCAGCAGCTTGGGGGCAGCAAACTATGGCTACACCTTC
D: TRBD1; J: TRBJ1-5; V: TRBV27; size: NA; CDR3: CASSLKGQGSQPQHF; DNA: TGTGCCAGCAGTTTGAAGGGACAGGGGAGTCAGCCCCAGCATTTT
D: TRBD1; J: TRBJ2-7; V: TRBV5-1; size: NA; CDR3: CASSFPGQLEQYF; DNA: TGCGCCAGCAGCTTCCCGGGACAGCTAGAGCAGTACTTC
D: NA; J: TRBJ1-1; V: TRBV9; size: NA; CDR3: CASSVVGGNTEAFF; DNA: TGTGCCAGCAGCGTAGTCGGAGGGAACACTGAAGCTTTCTTT
D: NA; J: TRBJ1-1; V: TRBV2; size: NA; CDR3: CASSEGQGFMNTEAFF; DNA: TGTGCCAGCAGTGAAGGGCAGGGGTTCATGAACACTGAAGCTTTCTTT
D: NA; J: TRBJ2-7; V: TRBV19; size: NA; CDR3: CASSQLSSYEQYF; DNA: TGTGCCAGTAGCCAGTTGTCATCCTACGAGCAGTACTTC
D: NA; J: TRBJ2-7; V: TRBV30; size: NA; CDR3: CAWSVMDSPYEQYF; DNA: TGTGCCTGGAGTGTAATGGACAGCCCCTACGAGCAGTACTTC
D: NA; J: TRBJ2-1; V: TRBV19; size: NA; CDR3: CASSIRRGTFNEQFF; DNA: TGTGCCAGTAGTATCCGCAGGGGAACCTTCAATGAGCAGTTCTTC
D: NA; J: TRBJ2-7; V: TRBV28; size: NA; CDR3: CASSLEDGRAGSEQYF; DNA: TGTGCCAGCAGTTTAGAGGACGGCAGGGCGGGGAGCGAGCAGTACTTC
D: NA; J: TRBJ2-3; V: TRBV30; size: NA; CDR3: CAWNAPSMTDTQYF; DNA: TGTGCCTGGAATGCACCCTCTATGACAGATACGCAGTATTTT
D: TRBD1; J: TRBJ1-3; V: TRBV9; size: NA; CDR3: CASSVGRDRGSNTIYF; DNA: TGTGCCAGCAGCGTAGGAAGGGACAGGGGTAGTAACACCATATATTTT
D: TRBD1; J: TRBJ2-3; V: TRBV15; size: few; CDR3: CATSRPYRGRGTDTQYF; DNA: TGTGCCACCAGCAGACCTTACAGGGGGCGCGGCACAGATACGCAGTATTTT
D: TRBD1; J: TRBJ1-1; V: TRBV7-9; size: NA; CDR3: CASSFGQGADTEAFF; DNA: TGTGCCAGCAGCTTTGGACAGGGGGCTGATACTGAAGCTTTCTTT
D: TRBD1; J: TRBJ1-4; V: TRBV5-1; size: NA; CDR3: CASKIGTANEKLFF; DNA: TGCGCCAGCAAAATCGGGACAGCGAATGAAAAACTGTTTTTT
D: NA; J: TRBJ2-1; V: TRBV21-1; size: NA; CDR3: CASSKKVGGTQFF; DNA: TGTGCCAGCAGCAAAAAGGTCGGCGGGACGCAGTTCTTC
D: NA; J: TRBJ2-5; V: TRBV2; size: NA; CDR3: CASISYQETQYF; DNA: TGTGCCAGCATTTCGTACCAAGAGACCCAGTACTTC
D: TRBD2; J: TRBJ2-3; V: TRBV5-1; size: NA; CDR3: CASSREGDTQYF; DNA: TGCGCCAGCAGCCGGGAGGGGGATACGCAGTATTTT
D: NA; J: TRBJ2-3; V: TRBV6-5; size: NA; CDR3: CASSPIRVTDTQYF; DNA: TGTGCCAGCAGTCCCATTCGGGTCACAGATACGCAGTATTTT
D: NA; J: TRBJ1-1; V: TRBV4-2; size: NA; CDR3: CASSQGQGGGTEAFF; DNA: TGTGCCAGCAGCCAAGGGCAGGGCGGTGGCACTGAAGCTTTCTTT
D: NA; J: TRBJ1-1; V: TRBV7-7; size: NA; CDR3: CASSLDGVNTEAFF; DNA: TGTGCCAGCAGCTTAGACGGGGTGAACACTGAAGCTTTCTTT
D: TRBD1; J: TRBJ2-2; V: TRBV6-5; size: NA; CDR3: CASGLGQGGTGELFF; DNA: TGTGCCAGCGGCTTGGGACAGGGGGGCACCGGGGAGCTGTTTTTT
D: NA; J: TRBJ2-7; V: TRBV5-6; size: NA; CDR3: CASSLDRRLSYEQYF; DNA: TGTGCCAGCAGCCTAGACAGGAGACTTTCCTACGAGCAGTACTTC
D: TRBD2; J: TRBJ2-1; V: TRBV7-2; size: NA; CDR3: CASSLQAGGSYNEQFF; DNA: TGTGCCAGCAGCCTGCAAGCGGGGGGGTCCTACAATGAGCAGTTCTTC
D: TRBD1; J: TRBJ2-4; V: TRBV30; size: NA; CDR3: CAWRGTGYNIQYF; DNA: TGTGCCTGGAGGGGGACAGGGTATAACATTCAGTACTTC
D: TRBD1; J: TRBJ2-1; V: TRBV19; size: NA; CDR3: CASSRQGVSYNEQFF; DNA: TGTGCCAGTTCTAGACAGGGGGTCTCCTACAATGAGCAGTTCTTC
D: NA; J: TRBJ1-1; V: TRBV2; size: NA; CDR3: CASSDRDKAFF; DNA: TGTGCCAGCAGCGACCGGGACAAAGCTTTCTTT
D: NA; J: TRBJ1-2; V: TRBV7-9; size: NA; CDR3: CASSREGGRYGYTF; DNA: TGTGCCAGCAGCCGAGAGGGGGGGCGATATGGCTACACCTTC
D: TRBD1; J: TRBJ1-5; V: TRBV19; size: once; CDR3: CASRANRDSFNQPQHF; DNA: TGTGCCAGTAGAGCGAATCGGGACAGCTTCAATCAGCCCCAGCATTTT
D: NA; J: TRBJ1-1; V: TRBV5-1; size: NA; CDR3: CASSLVPGETEAFF; DNA: TGCGCCAGCAGCTTGGTTCCGGGGGAGACTGAAGCTTTCTTT
D: NA; J: TRBJ1-1; V: TRBV10-3; size: NA; CDR3: CAVLSLQNTEAFF; DNA: TGTGCCGTACTATCCCTCCAGAACACTGAAGCTTTCTTT
D: TRBD1; J: TRBJ1-3; V: TRBV5-1; size: NA; CDR3: CASSYTGQGARTIYF; DNA: TGCGCCAGCAGCTACACGGGACAGGGGGCCAGGACCATATATTTT
D: TRBD1; J: TRBJ1-1; V: TRBV28; size: NA; CDR3: CASSLGQGVPDTEAFF; DNA: TGTGCCAGCAGTTTGGGGCAGGGGGTACCGGACACTGAAGCTTTCTTT
D: NA; J: TRBJ1-4; V: TRBV2; size: NA; CDR3: CASRWALTNEKLFF; DNA: TGTGCCAGCAGATGGGCCCTCACTAATGAAAAACTGTTTTTT
D: NA; J: TRBJ1-2; V: TRBV6-6; size: NA; CDR3: CASSLGDTMGGYTF; DNA: TGTGCCAGCAGTTTAGGGGACACGATGGGTGGCTACACCTTC
D: NA; J: TRBJ1-6; V: TRBV4-1; size: NA; CDR3: CASSQSGRENSPLHF; DNA: TGCGCCAGCAGCCAGTCGGGTAGGGAGAACTCACCCCTCCACTTT
D: NA; J: TRBJ2-2; V: TRBV9; size: NA; CDR3: CASSVEGTGELFF; DNA: TGTGCCAGCAGCGTTGAGGGTACCGGGGAGCTGTTTTTT
D: NA; J: TRBJ1-2; V: TRBV7-9; size: NA; CDR3: CASSIIVGGENYGYTF; DNA: TGTGCCAGCAGCATAATCGTAGGGGGTGAGAACTATGGCTACACCTTC
D: NA; J: TRBJ2-7; V: TRBV30; size: NA; CDR3: CAWGVYPNEQYF; DNA: TGTGCCTGGGGAGTCTACCCGAACGAGCAGTACTTC
D: TRBD1; J: TRBJ1-4; V: TRBV6-5; size: NA; CDR3: CASRPGQGNEKLFF; DNA: TGTGCCAGCAGGCCGGGACAGGGAAATGAAAAACTGTTTTTT
D: TRBD1; J: TRBJ1-4; V: TRBV6-5; size: NA; CDR3: CASTHDRDREKLFF; DNA: TGTGCCAGCACCCACGACAGGGATAGGGAAAAACTGTTTTTT
D: NA; J: TRBJ1-6; V: TRBV2; size: NA; CDR3: CASSTTGPSPLHF; DNA: TGTGCCAGCAGTACGACAGGTCCCTCACCCCTCCACTTT
D: TRBD1; J: TRBJ1-6; V: TRBV6-5; size: NA; CDR3: CASSQGDSYNSPLHF; DNA: TGTGCCAGCAGTCAGGGGGACTCCTATAATTCACCCCTCCACTTT
D: TRBD1; J: TRBJ2-5; V: TRBV18; size: NA; CDR3: CASSPGTGRQETQYF; DNA: TGTGCCAGCTCACCAGGGACAGGACGTCAAGAGACCCAGTACTTC
D: NA; J: TRBJ1-6; V: TRBV19; size: NA; CDR3: CASSPGRDNRRSLHF; DNA: TGTGCCAGTAGTCCCGGCCGGGACAACCGGAGGTCCCTCCACTTT
D: NA; J: TRBJ1-2; V: TRBV2; size: NA; CDR3: CASKARVDGGYTF; DNA: TGTGCCAGCAAGGCCCGGGTGGATGGGGGCTACACCTTC
D: NA; J: TRBJ1-2; V: TRBV27; size: few; CDR3: CASSLRRENGYTF; DNA: TGTGCCAGCAGTTTAAGGAGGGAAAATGGCTACACCTTC
D: NA; J: TRBJ1-3; V: TRBV12-3/TRBV12-4; size: NA; CDR3: CASSPLSGNTIYF; DNA: TGTGCCAGCAGTCCCCTATCTGGAAACACCATATATTTT